These T cell receptor beta chains were read from a single sample in a study of blood T cell repertoires in COVID-19. The protocol was immunoSEQ multiplex PCR, while the TCRdb copy is restricted to in-frame clones and leaves out a portion. The repertoire holds about 270,000 clones, with around 90% as singletons. The sample consisted of PBMCs or T cells enriched from blood (not recorded which). Receptors were obtained from a man aged 35-49 years who had been exposed to COVID-19. CDR3s include the opening cysteine and the closing phenylalanine or tryptophan. Fields, in order: V gene, D gene, J gene, clone size, CDR3 protein, CDR3 DNA. A D gene is named only where the DNA matches it firmly. Not every row has a clone size; where given, it reads once, few, many or a size class.

v_call: TRBV5-4; d_call: TRBD1; j_call: TRBJ2-7; clone_size: -; cdr3_aa: CASSRETGNEQYF; cdr3_nt: TGTGCCAGCAGCCGAGAGACAGGGAACGAGCAGTACTTC
v_call: TRBV4-1; d_call: -; j_call: TRBJ1-1; clone_size: once; cdr3_aa: CASSQERTRLWNTEAFF; cdr3_nt: TGCGCCAGCAGCCAAGAAAGGACACGCCTTTGGAACACTGAAGCTTTCTTT
v_call: TRBV9; d_call: TRBD1; j_call: TRBJ1-5; clone_size: once; cdr3_aa: CASSVGGDRGNQPQHF; cdr3_nt: TGTGCCAGCAGCGTAGGGGGAGACAGGGGCAATCAGCCCCAGCATTTT
v_call: TRBV9; d_call: TRBD2; j_call: TRBJ2-1; clone_size: -; cdr3_aa: CASSVGGSGRLDNEQFF; cdr3_nt: TGTGCCAGCAGCGTAGGGGGCAGCGGGAGACTCGACAATGAGCAGTTCTTC
v_call: TRBV6-5; d_call: -; j_call: TRBJ1-1; clone_size: -; cdr3_aa: CASSYQGQVEAFF; cdr3_nt: TGTGCCAGCAGTTACCAGGGGCAGGTTGAAGCTTTCTTT
v_call: TRBV6-5; d_call: -; j_call: TRBJ1-5; clone_size: -; cdr3_aa: CASSYSGRGPQHF; cdr3_nt: TGTGCCAGCAGTTACTCGGGGAGGGGGCCCCAGCATTTT
v_call: TRBV2; d_call: -; j_call: TRBJ1-1; clone_size: -; cdr3_aa: CASSERENTEAFF; cdr3_nt: TGTGCCAGCAGTGAGAGGGAGAACACTGAAGCTTTCTTT
v_call: TRBV30; d_call: TRBD1; j_call: TRBJ2-2; clone_size: -; cdr3_aa: CAWSGQGTGGTGELFF; cdr3_nt: TGTGCCTGGAGTGGACAAGGGACAGGGGGCACCGGGGAGCTGTTTTTT
v_call: TRBV6-5; d_call: TRBD1; j_call: TRBJ2-7; clone_size: -; cdr3_aa: CASSYQRDRYYEQYF; cdr3_nt: TGTGCCAGCAGTTACCAGAGGGACAGGTACTACGAGCAGTACTTC
v_call: TRBV18; d_call: -; j_call: TRBJ1-5; clone_size: -; cdr3_aa: CASSPLSGGNQPQHF; cdr3_nt: TGTGCCAGCTCACCTTTATCTGGCGGGAATCAGCCCCAGCATTTT
v_call: TRBV5-1; d_call: -; j_call: TRBJ1-1; clone_size: -; cdr3_aa: CASSLAVQGYTEAFF; cdr3_nt: TGCGCCAGCAGCTTGGCGGTTCAGGGGTACACTGAAGCTTTCTTT
v_call: TRBV24-1; d_call: TRBD1; j_call: TRBJ2-1; clone_size: -; cdr3_aa: CATSGVQDRNYNEQFF; cdr3_nt: TGTGCCACCAGTGGTGTCCAGGACAGGAACTACAATGAGCAGTTCTTC
v_call: TRBV14; d_call: -; j_call: TRBJ1-2; clone_size: -; cdr3_aa: CASSPSSRRVLDGYTF; cdr3_nt: TGTGCCAGCAGCCCAAGCTCGCGGAGGGTACTGGATGGCTACACCTTC
v_call: TRBV24-1; d_call: TRBD1; j_call: TRBJ1-2; clone_size: once; cdr3_aa: CATSDPDRGAHYTF; cdr3_nt: TGTGCCACCAGTGACCCTGACAGGGGGGCGCACTACACCTTC
v_call: TRBV2; d_call: TRBD1; j_call: TRBJ2-7; clone_size: -; cdr3_aa: CASSVNQGDPYEQYF; cdr3_nt: TGTGCCAGCAGTGTGAATCAGGGGGATCCCTACGAGCAGTACTTC
v_call: TRBV11-3; d_call: -; j_call: TRBJ1-4; clone_size: -; cdr3_aa: CASSLIDEKLFF; cdr3_nt: TGTGCCAGCAGCTTAATCGATGAAAAACTGTTTTTT
v_call: TRBV5-1; d_call: TRBD1; j_call: TRBJ1-1; clone_size: -; cdr3_aa: CASTLTGVITEAFF; cdr3_nt: TGCGCCAGCACCTTGACAGGGGTTATAACTGAAGCTTTCTTT
v_call: TRBV4-3; d_call: TRBD1; j_call: TRBJ2-2; clone_size: -; cdr3_aa: CASSPSGTGSGELFF; cdr3_nt: TGCGCCAGCAGCCCCTCCGGGACAGGATCCGGGGAGCTGTTTTTT
v_call: TRBV19; d_call: -; j_call: TRBJ2-5; clone_size: -; cdr3_aa: CASSPTGETQYF; cdr3_nt: TGTGCCAGTAGCCCCACCGGAGAGACCCAGTACTTC
v_call: TRBV6-5; d_call: -; j_call: TRBJ2-7; clone_size: -; cdr3_aa: CASRNRDPREQYF; cdr3_nt: TGTGCCAGCAGAAACAGGGATCCGAGGGAGCAGTACTTC
v_call: TRBV7-2; d_call: -; j_call: TRBJ2-3; clone_size: once; cdr3_aa: CASSRTEAQYF; cdr3_nt: TGTGCCAGCAGCCGGACAGAGGCGCAGTATTTT
v_call: TRBV27; d_call: TRBD1; j_call: TRBJ2-2; clone_size: -; cdr3_aa: CASRGQGNTGELFF; cdr3_nt: TGTGCCAGCAGGGGACAGGGGAACACCGGGGAGCTGTTTTTT
v_call: TRBV3-1/TRBV3-2; d_call: -; j_call: TRBJ1-2; clone_size: once; cdr3_aa: CASSPLAGSHGYTF; cdr3_nt: TGTGCCAGCAGCCCTCTGGCAGGATCCCATGGCTACACCTTC
v_call: TRBV30; d_call: -; j_call: TRBJ1-1; clone_size: -; cdr3_aa: CAWSVSVRGTEAFF; cdr3_nt: TGTGCCTGGAGTGTGTCGGTGAGAGGCACTGAAGCTTTCTTT